This TCR beta chain appears in the sequencing data of a study of cytomegalovirus exposure and HLA in healthy donors (dated by TCRdb to 2015 to 2018). A note on the overall study: According to an earlier analysis of a few hundred of the donors, about 179 million T cells yielded 117 million unique TCR beta sequences and about 300 Gb of sequence data. The study profiled the T cell repertoires of more than 500 subjects by immunosequencing and related them to cytomegalovirus serostatus. HLA typing covered class I and class II loci at four-digit resolution. Typing coverage differed by locus: A, B, C, DRB1 and DQB1 were typed in about 620-630 donors, DQA1 in about 500, DPA1 in over 600, and DPB1 in 400 to 480. Along with the approximately 670-subject first cohort, a separate validation cohort of over a hundred different subjects was used. Every repertoire in the discovery cohort had been generated on one and the same sequencing platform. The study aimed to test whether signatures of past pathogen exposure could be identified by cataloging public T cell receptors. Alongside the repertoire data, information on donor age, sex, ethnicity and CMV serostatus was compiled. Four or five DR-DQ haplotypes were treated as single units for association and clustering because of strong linkage in the cohort. Approximately 300 gigabases of sequencing data and 70 million to 95 million unique TCR sequences made up an early release that covered over 550 HLA-typed donors. On average, roughly 250,000 unique TCR beta nucleotide sequences were sequenced per donor among 398 genotyped donors of the cohort, with 15% to 20% of those sequences being non-productive. To predict cytomegalovirus infection status, the study combined high-throughput TCR immunosequencing, statistical association of individual TCRs with disease status, and machine learning. A later analysis re-examined previously published TCR beta repertoires from more than 600 donors and added high-resolution HLA genotyping to investigate patterns of TCR occurrence. In a later genetic analysis, genome-wide SNP genotypes for about 65% of the roughly 700 donors were used, and that subset was treated as a discovery cohort. Rather than using new phenotypic data, the later analysis identified candidate immune exposures from TCR beta sequences and from how often those sequences occurred across donors. An earlier analysis of fewer than 700 of the donors applied high-throughput TCR beta sequencing to assess whether each TCR beta V gene segment acted as functional or pseudogenic. Of the roughly 390 genotyped donors, 65% to 90% were placed in the genetic ancestry cluster associated with self-reported Caucasian donors. On the study overall, not on this receptor specifically: Immune exposure information for the cohort was limited to CMV serostatus. The classifier was reported to diagnose cytomegalovirus status with high specificity and sensitivity in both the original and validation cohorts. In a later analysis, TCR association rates were found to vary across HLA loci, with the most associated TCRs seen for DRB1 alleles and the fewest for HLA-C alleles. Linkage disequilibrium might explain the correlated functional status among segregating V segments, but an unknown experimental factor could not be ruled out. According to a later analysis, parvovirus B19, influenza, CMV and Epstein-Barr virus appeared linked to several top co-occurrence clusters. The sequencing pipeline was judged likely to have produced a cluster of highly shared sequence variants as a technical artifact. A total of roughly 160 TCR beta chains were listed by the study as associated with cytomegalovirus. Presence/absence analyses assumed roughly uniform sequencing depth across donors, an assumption that may not hold. Assigning TCR associations to individual alleles was difficult when HLA alleles, especially DR and DQ, strongly co-occurred. This cohort had only TCR beta chains sequenced, and the lack of alpha or paired-chain data limited which features could be detected. A later genetic analysis associated a missense DCLRE1C variant with V-gene and J-gene trimming of TCR beta chains, and an independent cohort replicated the association. While some public TCRs were present in many individuals, most TCR sequences turned up only very rarely across donors. A later analysis associated about 18,000 TCR beta sequences with specific HLA alleles at a false discovery rate of 0.05. Broadly in line with IMGT annotations, most TCR beta V segments showed up in productive rearrangements about 87% or about 30% of the time in an earlier analysis of a few hundred of the donors. According to the authors, the approach could potentially be generalized to other disease states and immunological phenotypes. A later analysis found that HLA-associated TCR beta chains were more clonally expanded and had lower generation probabilities than equally common non-associated chains. Most CMV-associated TCR beta chains appeared to be HLA-restricted in a later analysis, and the HLA associations seemed to be driven largely by CMV exposure. A further reported finding was that TCR beta sequences accurately predicted the HLA-A and HLA-B alleles for most subjects in the first cohort. Because HLA typing was missing for some donors at each locus, association tests included only the typed subset. Because counts were too low, roughly 16 rarely observed V segments, including chromosome 9 orphons, were excluded from the earlier analysis of several hundred of the donors. According to a later genetic analysis, donors in an Asian-associated ancestry cluster had fewer N-insertions in productive TCRs than the approximately 650-donor mean. Some IMGT-functional V segments, including TRBV6-2 and TRBV6-3, could not be distinguished by the 87-base-pair reads and were therefore excluded. A few of the identified cytomegalovirus-associated TCR beta chains were confirmed in vitro to be specific for cytomegalovirus antigens.

For this clone: Its antigen remains unidentified. No base quality information exists; no much larger clone differs at one position.

The cohort consisted of approximately 670 healthy bone marrow donors. At the time of sampling, every cohort member was nominally healthy, though immune exposures that went unrecorded were likely present. The donor was CMV seronegative and belonged to the group of 352 seronegative cohort members. A peripheral blood sample was provided by each donor, and peripheral blood mononuclear cells were used for TCR beta sequencing. The Qiagen DNeasy Blood Extraction Kit was used to extract genomic DNA from the blood cell samples. The CDR3 measures 15 amino acids from cysteine to phenylalanine. CDR3 DNA is the only sequence kept; it has 45 bases, read in frame from the first base. From a lookup of the germline V gene (reference sequence), CDR1 and CDR2 are SGHNT and YYREEE. Relative to germline, V is missing 0 bases and J is missing 7 bases, with 8 bases of the junction outside any gene match. The library was built by means of the immunoSEQ multiplex PCR assay. For the multiplex PCR, a mixture combining 60 forward primers for TCR Vbeta segments and 13 reverse primers for TCR Jbeta segments was used. A multiplex PCR assay on genomic DNA amplified the CDR3 region of rearranged TCR beta genes. The amplified TCR beta libraries were sequenced on the Illumina HiSeq System as 87-base-pair reads. In the original analysis: Across the roughly 640 repertoires, a later analysis counted tens of millions of unique TCR beta chains, roughly 11 million of which were shared by at least two donors. Raw reads were error-corrected and collapsed into unique sequences by a nearest-neighbor algorithm in which closely related sequences were merged to remove PCR and sequencing errors. V, D and J gene segments were assigned by aligning CDR3 sequences to IMGT reference sequences. For a sequence to be retained, at least a six-nucleotide match to both a V gene segment and a J gene segment was required. Rearrangements were classified as productive when the CDR3 lacked stop codons and remained in frame with V and J, and all other rearrangements were classified as non-productive. CDR3 was defined according to IMGT convention as the region running from the second conserved V-encoded cysteine to the conserved J-encoded phenylalanine. The earlier analysis of 450 to 750 of the donors excluded any sequence lacking an unambiguous match to a single V gene segment. An earlier analysis of some 500 of the donors classified V segments as functional when productive rearrangements were above 56.7% and as segregating when the standard deviation between donors was above 5%. A statistical classification framework was built for diagnosing cytomegalovirus status from the catalog of TCR beta chain sequences. A later analysis assigned V and J genes by comparing TCR nucleotide sequences with IMGT/GENE-DB human TR gene sequences. Using the TCRdist pipeline, a later analysis assigned CDR3 sequences along with most-parsimonious VDJ recombination scenarios. In a later analysis, every TCR beta chain was defined by the combination of its CDR3 amino acid sequence and its V-gene family, and reads without a unique V-gene family were dropped. In a later analysis, 450 to 600 highly shared, low-generation-probability nucleotide sequences were removed to address suspected cross-contamination and a sequencing artifact. A later analysis calculated a clonal expansion index for each public chain from normalized within-repertoire ranks of inferred template counts. Generation probabilities in a later analysis came from a VDJ recombination model fitted to out-of-frame rearrangements, and those results were checked against IGoR. Hypergeometric tests were used in a later analysis to score TCR-TCR, TCR-HLA and TCR-CMV co-occurrence, with a repertoire-size bias correction applied to the TCR pairs. A later analysis estimated false discovery rates by permuting HLA or CMV assignments 20 times. In a later analysis, co-occurring TCRs were grouped using DBSCAN, and TCRdist sequence similarity was added for clustering within HLA-allele-positive subsets. Repertoires with fewer than 30,000 or more than 120,000 public chains, plus five repertoires with anomalous nucleotide sharing, were excluded from co-occurrence clustering. This is the immuneACCESS table as TCRdb keeps it, with only in-frame sequences that have V and J called. A part of the clones is gone; compared with another copy, unresolved V genes explain less than half, and the rest is unexplained. V and J calls and clone size follow that table, whereas D and trimming were derived from the DNA. The sample table records 100,000 to 150,000 clones; more than 70% of these occur just once. The ten largest clonotypes hold 0.94% of the sample.

The chain links TRBV5-4 with TRBJ2-3, with TRBD2 matching 7 junction bases. The source of this sequence is a woman aged 55-70 years in good health and CMV-seronegative. Sequenced input: PBMCs. The bases read TGTGCCAGCAGCTTGGACTGGACTAGGGCTTATACGCAGTATTTT. It translates to CASSLDWTRAYTQYF.